The clone carrying this T cell receptor beta chain was seen only a few times. The antigen is undetermined. This sample is part of a study of CD8 T cells in ankylosing spondylitis. Broader study findings: The study identified a TCR beta motif of fewer than 10 highly homologous variants that appeared characteristic of ankylosing spondylitis blood. Certain motif variants had earlier been reported in reactive arthritis synovial fluid and blood.

Germline lookup yields CDR1 SGHAT and CDR2 FQNNGV. The ends were cut back, 5 bases at V and 7 bases at J, with 15 bases in the middle. The CDR3 length is 14 residues. TCRdb analysed the 5' RACE reads with MiXCR anew, one entry per CDR3 protein. The table records fewer than 550,000 distinct CDR3 sequences, about 5% of them present only once. Sequencing was carried out using blood, either unsorted or a sorted T cell fraction (not recorded which). The gene calls are TRBV11-2 and TRBJ2-1, with D perhaps matching TRBD1 (6 bases). The sequence derives from a male donor with ankylosing spondylitis. CDR3 protein: CASSIQGIRNEQFF. CDR3 DNA: TGTGCCAGCAGCATACAGGGAATACGGAATGAGCAGTTCTTC.